Listed below are T cell receptor beta chains from one sample, sequenced in a study of T cells in Graves' hyperthyroidism and ophthalmopathy. TCRdb itself ran the multiplex PCR reads through MiXCR, one entry per CDR3 protein. The table shows under 400,000 distinct CDR3 sequences, with around 18% occurring only once. The sample taken for sequencing was blood. These receptor sequences come from a woman aged 40 to 55 with Graves' ophthalmopathy. The CDR3 runs from the conserved cysteine through the conserved F or W. The D gene is left open where the match is weak. Size is omitted from some rows. Given values are once, few, many or a class for expanded clones.

clone_size: many; j_call: TRBJ2-5; v_call: TRBV5-1; cdr3_length: 13; d_call: TRBD2; cdr3_aa: CASSQTYREGQYF; cdr3_nt: TGCGCCAGCAGCCAAACCTACCGGGAGGGCCAGTACTTC
clone_size: .; j_call: TRBJ1-5; v_call: TRBV6-2/TRBV6-3; cdr3_length: 15; d_call: TRBD1; cdr3_aa: CASSERQGLNQPQHF; cdr3_nt: TGTGCCAGCAGTGAGAGACAGGGACTCAATCAGCCCCAGCATTTT
clone_size: many; j_call: TRBJ2-7; v_call: TRBV27; cdr3_length: 11; d_call: .; cdr3_aa: CASSRGGFTAF; cdr3_nt: TGTGCCAGCAGTCGAGGAGGGTTTACCGCATTC
clone_size: many; j_call: TRBJ2-7; v_call: TRBV5-1; cdr3_length: 15; d_call: TRBD1; cdr3_aa: CASSLAEDRGHEQYF; cdr3_nt: TGCGCCAGCAGCTTGGCGGAGGACAGGGGCCACGAGCAGTACTTC
clone_size: few; j_call: TRBJ1-5; v_call: TRBV3-1; cdr3_length: 15; d_call: TRBD1; cdr3_aa: CASSTGTGRPQPQHF; cdr3_nt: TGTGCCAGCAGCACGGGGACAGGTCGGCCTCAGCCCCAGCATTTT
clone_size: many; j_call: TRBJ1-5; v_call: TRBV6-1; cdr3_length: 14; d_call: .; cdr3_aa: CASSEEWTNQPQHF; cdr3_nt: TGTGCCAGCAGTGAAGAGTGGACAAATCAGCCCCAGCATTTT
clone_size: .; j_call: TRBJ2-2; v_call: TRBV11-2; cdr3_length: 14; d_call: TRBD1; cdr3_aa: CASSSSRDRGRAFF; cdr3_nt: TGTGCCAGCAGCTCGTCCCGGGACAGGGGAAGGGCGTTTTTT
clone_size: many; j_call: TRBJ1-3; v_call: TRBV28; cdr3_length: 16; d_call: .; cdr3_aa: CASSSPRRDGRNTIYF; cdr3_nt: TGTGCCAGCAGTTCCCCGCGACGCGATGGACGAAACACCATATATTTT
clone_size: many; j_call: TRBJ2-1; v_call: TRBV19; cdr3_length: 14; d_call: TRBD2; cdr3_aa: CASSSLAAHNEQFF; cdr3_nt: TGTGCCAGTAGTAGCCTAGCGGCTCACAATGAGCAGTTCTTC
clone_size: many; j_call: TRBJ2-7; v_call: TRBV4-1; cdr3_length: 15; d_call: TRBD2; cdr3_aa: CASSHTSGSTYEQYF; cdr3_nt: TGCGCCAGCAGCCATACTAGCGGGAGTACCTACGAGCAGTACTTC
clone_size: many; j_call: TRBJ1-2; v_call: TRBV5-1; cdr3_length: 14; d_call: .; cdr3_aa: CASSPARTPHDYTF; cdr3_nt: TGCGCCAGCAGCCCCGCCCGGACACCCCACGACTACACCTTC
clone_size: .; j_call: TRBJ2-5; v_call: TRBV28; cdr3_length: 15; d_call: TRBD2; cdr3_aa: CASSQTGLASETQYF; cdr3_nt: TGTGCCAGCAGTCAGACGGGACTAGCCAGCGAGACCCAGTACTTC
clone_size: many; j_call: TRBJ2-7; v_call: TRBV7-2; cdr3_length: 14; d_call: TRBD2; cdr3_aa: CASSLGTSGAEQYF; cdr3_nt: TGTGCCAGCAGCTTAGGGACTAGCGGTGCCGAGCAGTACTTC
clone_size: many; j_call: TRBJ2-2; v_call: TRBV28; cdr3_length: 15; d_call: .; cdr3_aa: CASRSTLSGPGELFF; cdr3_nt: TGTGCCAGCAGATCGACCTTGTCGGGACCCGGGGAGCTGTTTTTT
clone_size: .; j_call: TRBJ1-2; v_call: TRBV6-1; cdr3_length: 16; d_call: TRBD1; cdr3_aa: CASDIGAGGAGDGYTF; cdr3_nt: TGTGCCAGCGACATAGGGGCAGGGGGCGCGGGGGATGGCTACACCTTC
clone_size: .; j_call: TRBJ2-2; v_call: TRBV9; cdr3_length: 16; d_call: .; cdr3_aa: CASSVSGGASTGELFF; cdr3_nt: TGTGCCAGCAGCGTATCCGGGGGCGCGAGCACCGGGGAGCTGTTTTTT
clone_size: many; j_call: TRBJ2-7; v_call: TRBV6-2/TRBV6-3; cdr3_length: 16; d_call: TRBD2; cdr3_aa: CAIRGTSGSRSDEQYF; cdr3_nt: TGTGCCATCAGGGGGACTAGCGGGAGTAGGTCCGACGAGCAGTACTTC